This TCR beta chain stems from a study of T cell clones after liver transplantation. Overall study findings and caveats: Low donor cell numbers restricted donor-reactive repertoire measurement in a couple of subjects.

The data were produced by immunoSEQ multiplex PCR, yet TCRdb's version contains in-frame clones alone and is incomplete. This sample has 70,000 or so clones, with roughly 90% found just once. For this clone: The target antigen is unknown.

The input for sequencing was CD4+ T cells from blood, taken before liver transplant. The clonotype comes from a human donor who received a liver transplant.

The CDR3 nucleotides read TGCGCCAGCAGGGGCAGGTCAAGGGGCACAGATACGCAGTATTTT. Protein sequence: CASRGRSRGTDTQYF. This chain uses TRBV10-2 with TRBJ2-3, with no clear D. Germline V gene lookup returns CDR1 WSHSY and CDR2 SAAADI. Trimming left V 6 bases short and J 1 base short, with 14 bases between. The CDR3 consists of 15 residues.